The 21 T cell receptor beta chains below come from one sample, sequenced in a study of long-term antiretroviral therapy in people with HIV. Survey-level immunoSEQ v3.0 assays were run. Sequenced by immunoSEQ multiplex PCR; TCRdb stores in-frame clones only, minus some. Altogether roughly 18,000 clones are present, around 84% being singletons, with the ten largest covering about 8.6%. Material: unsorted PBMCs, obtained 0.9 years after starting antiretroviral therapy. These TCRs come from a man between 18 and 29 years old with HIV.

By sample fraction, this clone is medium-sized. The gene calls are TRBV19 and TRBJ2-7, with D perhaps TRBD1 or TRBD2 (5 bases each). CDR1 LNHDA and CDR2 SQIVND come from the germline V gene (reference sequence). Trimming cost V 1 base and J 3 bases, with 16 bases left between them. The CDR3 consists of 16 residues. The DNA of the CDR3 is TGTGCCAGTAGTATAGTGGGGGTCCCGGGATACTACGAGCAGTACTTC. Protein sequence: CASSIVGVPGYYEQYF. The complete variable domain, with remaining parts taken from reference TRBV19 and TRBJ2-7, reads DGGITQSPKYLFRKEGQNVTLSCEQNLNHDAMYWYRQDPGQGLRLIYYSQIVNDFQKGDIAEGYSVSREKKESFPLTVTSAQKNPTAFYLCASSIVGVPGYYEQYFGPGTRLTVT.

This clone was counted between two and nine times. This chain connects TRBV6-5 to TRBJ1-5, with D perhaps matching TRBD1 (5 bases). Germline-derived CDR1 and CDR2 are MNHEY and SVGAGI. The CDR3 sequence is 13 residues long. V was cut by 6 bases and J by 7 bases, with 13 bases left in between. CDR3 nucleotides: TGTGCCAGCAGCTTGTGGCGGGACCAGCCCCAGCATTTT. Translating gives CASSLWRDQPQHF.

The chain couples TRBV29-1 to TRBJ2-3; possibly TRBD1 for D (8 bases). Germline lookup yields CDR1 SQVTM and CDR2 ANQGSEA. CDR3 size: 14 residues. V lost 6 bases to trimming and J lost 5 bases, with 18 bases between them. In nucleotides, the CDR3 is TGCAGCGTGACCAGGGGGCGGGGGAAAGATACGCAGTATTTT. It is translated as CSVTRGRGKDTQYF.

This chain joins TRBV29-1 and TRBJ2-5; 10 nucleotides line up with TRBD1. Germline-derived CDR1 and CDR2 are SQVTM and ANQGSEA. This CDR3 spans 13 amino acids. Trimming at V came to 6 bases and at J to 4 bases, leaving 5 bases not matched to a gene. CDR3 loop: CSVEGQGLETQYF. The CDR3 DNA reads TGCAGCGTGGAGGGACAGGGGTTAGAGACCCAGTACTTC.

V is TRBV7-9 and J is TRBJ2-7; 8 bases agree with TRBD1. CDR1 is SEHNR, CDR2 FQNEAQ, per germline (reference sequence). Germline trimming cut 3 bases from V and 3 bases from J; bases unmatched to any gene: 4. The CDR3 sequence is 14 residues long. The chain's CDR3 is CASSLTGVNYEQYF. CDR3 DNA: TGTGCCAGCAGCTTGACAGGGGTTAACTACGAGCAGTACTTC. Together with reference TRBV7-9 and TRBJ2-7, the CDR3 gives the full variable domain: DTGVSQNPRHKITKRGQNVTFRCDPISEHNRLYWYRQTLGQGPEFLTYFQNEAQLEKSRLLSDRFSAERPKGSFSTLEIQRTEQGDSAMYLCASSLTGVNYEQYFGPGTRLTVT.

The gene calls are TRBV7-3 and TRBJ2-3; the D call may be TRBD1 or TRBD2 (5 bases each). This CDR3 is 14 amino acids long. Trimming removed 4 bases at V and 6 bases at J, with 14 bases between. The germline V gene encodes CDR1 SGHTA and CDR2 FQGTGA. The chain's CDR3 is CASSYGGAGDTQYF. DNA of the CDR3: TGTGCCAGCAGCTACGGTGGGGCGGGCGATACGCAGTATTTT. The variable domain in full, with the rest retrieved from reference TRBV7-3 and TRBJ2-3, is GAGVSQTPSNKVTEKGKYVELRCDPISGHTALYWYRQSLGQGPEFLIYFQGTGAADDSGLPNDRFFAVRPEGSVSTLKIQRTERGDSAVYLCASSYGGAGDTQYFGPGTRLTVL.

The J gene is TRBJ2-5, the V gene TRBV19; D may match TRBD1 or TRBD2 (6 bases each). Germline CDR1 is LNHDA and CDR2 is SQIVND (reference sequence). The CDR3 covers 18 residues. V gave up 3 bases and J gave up 1 base, with 21 bases separating them. Written as DNA, the CDR3 is TGTGCCAGTAGTATGGCGCGCGGGACATCCCCAGCCCAAGAGACCCAGTACTTC. This codes for CASSMARGTSPAQETQYF.

The V call is TRBV30, the J call TRBJ1-2; D remains unclear. Trimming took 3 bases from V and 6 from J, leaving 11 bases between them. Germline CDR1 GTSNPN, CDR2 SVGIG (reference sequence). The CDR3 has 12 amino acids. CDR3 nucleotide sequence: TGTGCCTGGAGGCGCGCCTATGATGGCTACACCTTC. Encoded protein: CAWRRAYDGYTF.

The chain uses TRBV9 and TRBJ1-1; the D is unclear. The CDR3 is made up of 14 amino acids. Looked up from germline, CDR1 is SGDLS and CDR2 is YYNGEE. Deletions cut 0 bases from V and 4 bases from J, with 10 bases between. CDR3 nucleotides: TGTGCCAGCAGCGTAGGAGGCTTAGGCACTGAAGCTTTCTTT. It yields the protein CASSVGGLGTEAFF. The full variable domain, completed using reference TRBV9 and TRBJ1-1, is DSGVTQTPKHLITATGQRVTLRCSPRSGDLSVYWYQQSLDQGLQFLIQYYNGEERAKGNILERFSAQQFPDLHSELNLSSLELGDSALYFCASSVGGLGTEAFFGQGTRLTVV.

J is TRBJ1-1 and V is TRBV18; the D is unclear. The CDR3 contains 13 residues. Germline CDR1 reads KGHSH; CDR2 reads LQKENI. The ends were cut back, 2 bases at V and 1 base at J, with 5 bases in the middle. The DNA for the CDR3 is TGTGCCAGCTCACCAACGACGAACACTGAAGCTTTCTTT. Residues: CASSPTTNTEAFF.

This chain links TRBV28 with TRBJ1-4, with D uncertain. Germline assignment: CDR1 MDHEN and CDR2 SYDVKM. V gave up 2 bases and J gave up 3 bases, with 13 bases separating them. This CDR3 has 16 residues. CDR3 bases: TGTGCCAGCAGTTTAGATAGCGGCTGGGCTAATGAAAAACTGTTTTTT. Residues: CASSLDSGWANEKLFF. The whole variable domain, remainder taken from reference TRBV28 and TRBJ1-4, is DVKVTQSSRYLVKRTGEKVFLECVQDMDHENMFWYRQDPGLGLRLIYFSYDVKMKEKGDIPEGYSVSREKKERFSLILESASTNQTSMYLCASSLDSGWANEKLFFGSGTQLSVL.

This clone was recorded only once. The chain couples TRBV4-1 to TRBJ1-1; D may be TRBD1 (6 bases). The CDR3 sequence is 16 residues long. Per the germline V gene, CDR1 is MGHRA and CDR2 is YSYEKL. The V end was cut by 0 bases, the J end by 1 base, with 12 bases between. The CDR3 loop reads CASSQDKGTPNTEAFF. DNA of the CDR3: TGCGCCAGCAGCCAAGATAAAGGGACACCGAACACTGAAGCTTTCTTT.

The V gene is TRBV5-1, the J gene TRBJ1-4; D possibly corresponds to TRBD1 (5 bases). V lost 0 bases and J lost 0, with 15 bases in between. Germline CDR1 is SGHRS and CDR2 is YFSETQ. The length of the CDR3 is 18 residues. The chain's CDR3 is CASSLEGNQYATNEKLFF. CDR3 coding DNA: TGCGCCAGCAGCTTGGAGGGGAACCAGTATGCAACTAATGAAAAACTGTTTTTT.

DNA for the CDR3: TGTGCCAGCACCCCAGGGTATAGCAATCAGCCCCAGCATTTT. This translates into CASTPGYSNQPQHF. The rearrangement joins TRBV9 to TRBJ1-5; TRBD1 might be the D (5 bases). Germline V lookup: CDR1 SGDLS, CDR2 YYNGEE. The CDR3 is 14 amino acids. Trimming pared 6 bases from V and 0 bases from J, leaving 10 bases between.

The V gene is TRBV19, the J gene TRBJ2-5; TRBD2 might be the D (5 bases). Germline CDR1 and CDR2: LNHDA and SQIVND (reference sequence). The CDR3 has 15 residues. V shed 1 base and J shed 7 bases, with 16 bases lying between them. The CDR3 here is CASSIGAGNVRTQYF. In DNA form, the CDR3 reads TGTGCCAGTAGTATAGGAGCCGGGAACGTTCGGACCCAGTACTTC.

The chain uses TRBV29-1 and TRBJ1-4, with unresolved D. The CDR3 contains 12 residues. Germline V gene sequence: CDR1 SQVTM, CDR2 ANQGSEA. V shed 4 bases and J shed 4 bases, with 7 bases lying between them. CDR3 bases: TGCAGCGTTGTAGACTTTAATGAAAAACTGTTTTTT. Its translation is CSVVDFNEKLFF.

The CDR3 loop is CASSTRERYTEAFF. CDR3 coding DNA: TGTGCCAGCAGCACAAGGGAACGTTACACTGAAGCTTTCTTT. The V and J genes are TRBV5-6 and TRBJ1-1; D unclear. The length of the CDR3 is 14 residues. The germline V gene has CDR1 SGHDT and CDR2 YYEEEE. Trimming shortened V by 4 bases and J by 3 bases, and 13 bases separated the two germline ends.

The chain recombines TRBV6-1 with TRBJ1-3; D unresolved. The V and J ends lost 4 bases and 4 bases respectively, with 8 bases between them. This CDR3 spans 13 amino acids. CDR1 MNHNS and CDR2 SASEGT come from the germline V gene. DNA of the CDR3: TGTGCCAGCAGTGGCCCATCCGGAAACACCATATATTTT. Translated, it gives CASSGPSGNTIYF.

This sequence joins TRBV11-2 and TRBJ2-7, with D unclear. Germline CDR1 is SGHAT and CDR2 is FQNNGV. The CDR3 totals 12 residues. With 5 bases removed from V and 3 bases from J, the gap between germline ends came to 8 bases. The CDR3 nucleotides read TGTGCCAGCAGCAACTCTTACTACGAGCAGTACTTC. Translation: CASSNSYYEQYF.

The J gene is TRBJ1-2, the V gene TRBV30; D is uncertain. This CDR3 spans 12 amino acids. Germline lookup yields CDR1 GTSNPN and CDR2 SVGIG (reference sequence). V was shortened by 2 bases and J by 8 bases, with 12 bases between the two germline ends. CDR3 nucleotide sequence: TGTGCCTGGAGTCCAGCCCAGTACGGCTACACCTTC. Translation: CAWSPAQYGYTF.

The V call is TRBV4-1, the J call TRBJ2-1; possibly TRBD1 for D (6 bases). This CDR3 comprises 12 residues. V lost 6 bases and J 8 bases, leaving 11 bases between the germline ends. Germline CDR1 and CDR2: MGHRA and YSYEKL. The CDR3: CASRDRSDEQFF. CDR3 in DNA: TGCGCCAGCAGAGACAGGTCCGATGAGCAGTTCTTC.